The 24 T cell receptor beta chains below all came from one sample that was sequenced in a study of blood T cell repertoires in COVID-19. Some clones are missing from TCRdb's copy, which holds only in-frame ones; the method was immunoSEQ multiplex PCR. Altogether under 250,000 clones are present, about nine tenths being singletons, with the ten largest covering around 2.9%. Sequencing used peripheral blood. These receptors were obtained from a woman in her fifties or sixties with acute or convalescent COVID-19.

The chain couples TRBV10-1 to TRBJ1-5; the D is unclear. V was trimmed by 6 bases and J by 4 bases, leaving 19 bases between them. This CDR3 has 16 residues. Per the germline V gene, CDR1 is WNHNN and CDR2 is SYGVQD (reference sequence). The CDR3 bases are TGCGCCAGCAGCGATTATCGCTGTCCAACAAATCAGCCCCAGCATTTT. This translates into CASSDYRCPTNQPQHF.

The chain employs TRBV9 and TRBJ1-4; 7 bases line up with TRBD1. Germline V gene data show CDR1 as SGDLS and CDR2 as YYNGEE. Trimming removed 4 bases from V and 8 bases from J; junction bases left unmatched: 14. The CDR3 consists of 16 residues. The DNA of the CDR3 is TGTGCCAGCAGCCCCCGGCAGGGGGGTAGGGGCGAAAAACTGTTTTTT. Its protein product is CASSPRQGGRGEKLFF.

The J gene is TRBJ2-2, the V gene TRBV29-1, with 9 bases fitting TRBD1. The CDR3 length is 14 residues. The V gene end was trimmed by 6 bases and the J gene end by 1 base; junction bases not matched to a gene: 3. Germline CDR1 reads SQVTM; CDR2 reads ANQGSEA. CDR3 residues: CSVATGGNTGELFF. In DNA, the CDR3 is TGCAGCGTCGCGACAGGGGGGAACACCGGGGAGCTGTTTTTT.

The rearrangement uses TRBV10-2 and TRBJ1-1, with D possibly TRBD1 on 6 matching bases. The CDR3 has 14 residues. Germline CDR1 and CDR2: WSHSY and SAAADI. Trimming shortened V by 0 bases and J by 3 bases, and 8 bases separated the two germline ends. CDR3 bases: TGCGCCAGCAGTGAGTCTAAGGGGGACACTGAAGCTTTCTTT. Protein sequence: CASSESKGDTEAFF.

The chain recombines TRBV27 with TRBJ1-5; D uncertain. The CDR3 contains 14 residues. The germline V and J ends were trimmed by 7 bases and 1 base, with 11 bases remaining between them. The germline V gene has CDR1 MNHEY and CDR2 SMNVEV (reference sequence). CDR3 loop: CASNLTPSNQPQHF. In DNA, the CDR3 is TGTGCCAGCAACCTGACACCCAGCAATCAGCCCCAGCATTTT.

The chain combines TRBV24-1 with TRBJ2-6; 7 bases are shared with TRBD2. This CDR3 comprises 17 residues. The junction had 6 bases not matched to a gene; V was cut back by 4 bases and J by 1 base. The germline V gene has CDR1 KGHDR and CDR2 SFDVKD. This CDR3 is CATSDGGFGSGANVLTF. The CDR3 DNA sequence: TGTGCCACCAGTGACGGGGGGTTCGGGTCTGGGGCCAACGTCCTGACTTTC.

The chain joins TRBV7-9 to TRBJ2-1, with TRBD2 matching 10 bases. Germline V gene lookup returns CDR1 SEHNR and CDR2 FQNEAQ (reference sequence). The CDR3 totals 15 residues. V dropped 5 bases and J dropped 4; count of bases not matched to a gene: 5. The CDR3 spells CASSISGGAYNEQFF. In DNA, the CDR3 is TGTGCCAGCAGCATAAGCGGGGGGGCGTACAATGAGCAGTTCTTC.

DNA of the CDR3: TGTGCCAGCAGCCCTTGGGACAGGGAAAATGGCTACACCTTC. Residues: CASSPWDRENGYTF. This chain connects TRBV14 to TRBJ1-2, with 9 bases matching TRBD1. The germline V gene has CDR1 SGHDN and CDR2 FVKESK. With 4 bases clipped from V and 6 bases from J, the junction kept 6 bases outside the gene matches. CDR3 length equals 14 residues.

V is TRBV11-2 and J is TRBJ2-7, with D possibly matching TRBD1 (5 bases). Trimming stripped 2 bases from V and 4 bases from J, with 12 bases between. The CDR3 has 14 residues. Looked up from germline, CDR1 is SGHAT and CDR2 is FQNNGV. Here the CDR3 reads CASSLYRMGYEQYF. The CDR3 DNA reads TGTGCCAGCAGCTTATACAGGATGGGTTACGAGCAGTACTTC.

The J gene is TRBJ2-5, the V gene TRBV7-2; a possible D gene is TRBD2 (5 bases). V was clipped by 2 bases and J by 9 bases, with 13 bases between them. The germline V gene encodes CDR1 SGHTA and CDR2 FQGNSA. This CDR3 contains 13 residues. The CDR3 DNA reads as TGTGCCAGCAGCTTACGTACTGAGGGCCCCCAGTACTTC. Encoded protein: CASSLRTEGPQYF.

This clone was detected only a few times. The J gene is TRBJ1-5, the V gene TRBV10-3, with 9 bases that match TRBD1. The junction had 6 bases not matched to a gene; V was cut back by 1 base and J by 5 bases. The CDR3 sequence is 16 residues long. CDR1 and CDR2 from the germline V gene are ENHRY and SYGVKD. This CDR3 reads CAISEYRTGGDQPQHF. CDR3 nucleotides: TGTGCCATCAGTGAGTACCGTACAGGGGGCGATCAGCCCCAGCATTTT.

The CDR3 protein is CASSPGDRVNQPQHF. DNA of the CDR3: TGTGCCAGCAGCCCGGGGGACAGGGTTAATCAGCCCCAGCATTTT. This chain uses TRBV11-2 with TRBJ1-5; TRBD1 matches at 9 bases. Germline V CDR1 and CDR2: SGHAT, FQNNGV. V gave up 5 bases and J gave up 4 bases; unmatched junction bases: 6. The CDR3 consists of 15 residues.

The chain's CDR3 is CASSLISSTGELFF. CDR3 nucleotides: TGTGCCAGCAGCTTAATCTCTAGCACCGGGGAGCTGTTTTTT. The V and J genes are TRBV7-9 and TRBJ2-2; no definite D call. This CDR3 spans 14 amino acids. Per the germline V gene, CDR1 is SEHNR and CDR2 is FQNEAQ (reference sequence). V was clipped by 2 bases and J by 4 bases, with 8 bases between them.

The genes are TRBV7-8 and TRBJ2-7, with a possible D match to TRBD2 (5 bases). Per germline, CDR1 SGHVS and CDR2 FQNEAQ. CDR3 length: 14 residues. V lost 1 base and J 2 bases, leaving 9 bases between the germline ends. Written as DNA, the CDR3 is TGTGCCAGCAGCTTAGACGACTATACCTACGAGCAGTACTTC. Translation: CASSLDDYTYEQYF.

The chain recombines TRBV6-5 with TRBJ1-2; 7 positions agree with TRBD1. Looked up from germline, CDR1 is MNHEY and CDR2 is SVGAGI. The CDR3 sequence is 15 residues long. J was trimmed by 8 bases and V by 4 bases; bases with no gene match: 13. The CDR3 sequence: CASSSQGTVAWGYTF. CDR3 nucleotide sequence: TGTGCCAGCAGTTCCCAAGGGACAGTCGCCTGGGGCTACACCTTC.

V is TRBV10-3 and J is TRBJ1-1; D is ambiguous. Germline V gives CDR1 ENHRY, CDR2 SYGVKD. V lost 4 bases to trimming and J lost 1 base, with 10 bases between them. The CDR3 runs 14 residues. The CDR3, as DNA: TGTGCCATCAGTGGTCTTGGCGGGAACACTGAAGCTTTCTTT. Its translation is CAISGLGGNTEAFF.

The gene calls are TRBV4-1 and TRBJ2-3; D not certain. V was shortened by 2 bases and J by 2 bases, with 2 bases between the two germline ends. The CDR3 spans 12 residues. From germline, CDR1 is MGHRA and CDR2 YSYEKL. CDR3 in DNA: TGCGCCAGCAGCCAACACACAGATACGCAGTATTTT. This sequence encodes CASSQHTDTQYF.

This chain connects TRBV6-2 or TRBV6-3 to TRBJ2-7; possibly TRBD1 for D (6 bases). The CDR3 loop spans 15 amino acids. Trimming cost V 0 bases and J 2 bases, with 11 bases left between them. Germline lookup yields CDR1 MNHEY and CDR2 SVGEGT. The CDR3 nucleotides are TGTGCCAGCAGTTACTCGAGCAGGGGACCCTACGAGCAGTACTTC. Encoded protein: CASSYSSRGPYEQYF.

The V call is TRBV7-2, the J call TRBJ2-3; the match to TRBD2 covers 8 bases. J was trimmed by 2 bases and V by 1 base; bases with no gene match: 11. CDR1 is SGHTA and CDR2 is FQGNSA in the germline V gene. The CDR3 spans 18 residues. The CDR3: CASSLVGGLAGITDTQYF. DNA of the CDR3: TGTGCCAGCAGCTTAGTAGGAGGGTTAGCGGGGATCACAGATACGCAGTATTTT.

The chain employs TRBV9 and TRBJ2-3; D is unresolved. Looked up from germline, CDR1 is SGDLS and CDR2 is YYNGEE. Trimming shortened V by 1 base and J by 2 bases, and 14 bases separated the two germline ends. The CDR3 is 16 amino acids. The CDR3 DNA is TGTGCCAGCAGCGTAAGCCCCCGAGTGTCCACAGATACGCAGTATTTT. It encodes CASSVSPRVSTDTQYF.

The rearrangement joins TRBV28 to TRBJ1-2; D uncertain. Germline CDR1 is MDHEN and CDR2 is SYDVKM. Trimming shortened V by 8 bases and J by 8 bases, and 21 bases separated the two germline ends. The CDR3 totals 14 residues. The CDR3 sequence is CASRTRGNYDGYTF. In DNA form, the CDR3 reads TGTGCCAGCCGAACCCGGGGAAACTACGACGGCTACACCTTC.

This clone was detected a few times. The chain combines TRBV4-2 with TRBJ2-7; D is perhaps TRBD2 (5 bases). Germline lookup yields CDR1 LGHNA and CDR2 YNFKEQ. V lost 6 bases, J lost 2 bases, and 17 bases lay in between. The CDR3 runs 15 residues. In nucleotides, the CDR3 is TGTGCCAGCAGTCAAAATCTCGGGGAGCCCTACGAGCAGTACTTC. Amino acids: CASSQNLGEPYEQYF.

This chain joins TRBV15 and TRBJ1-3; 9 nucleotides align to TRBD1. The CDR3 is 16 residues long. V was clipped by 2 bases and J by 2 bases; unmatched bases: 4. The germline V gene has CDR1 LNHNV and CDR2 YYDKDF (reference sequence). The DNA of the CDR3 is TGTGCCACCAGCAGAAAGGGACAGGGAGCTGGAAACACCATATATTTT. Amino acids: CATSRKGQGAGNTIYF.

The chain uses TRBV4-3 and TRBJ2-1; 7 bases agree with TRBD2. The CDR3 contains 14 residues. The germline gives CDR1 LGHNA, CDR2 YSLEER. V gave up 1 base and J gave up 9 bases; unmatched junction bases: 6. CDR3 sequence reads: CASSQGTSVGEQFF. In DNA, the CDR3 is TGCGCCAGCAGCCAAGGAACTAGCGTGGGTGAGCAGTTCTTC.